The source of this T cell receptor beta chain is a study of resident and recirculating memory T cells in vitiligo. Overall study findings and caveats: No single dominant TCR clone appeared; lesion clonality varied. Non-conserved TCRs across sites and patients suggested distinct clones per lesion.

Profiled with immunoSEQ multiplex PCR; TCRdb holds only in-frame clones, not every one. The sample holds tens of thousands of clones, approximately 90% seen once. Comment on this clone: The antigen remains unidentified.

Germline loops: CDR1 MNHNY, CDR2 SVGAGI (reference sequence). The V gene lost 0 bases and the J gene lost 4 bases, with 14 bases spanning the gap. The CDR3 length is 16 residues. This chain connects TRBV6-6 to TRBJ2-3; D not certain. This clonotype was sampled from a male donor with vitiligo. Sequenced input: blood. The CDR3 loop reads CASSYSELVSADTQYF. The CDR3 nucleotides are TGTGCCAGCAGTTACTCTGAATTAGTCTCTGCAGATACGCAGTATTTT.